These T cell receptor beta chains were read from a single sample in a study of cytomegalovirus exposure and HLA in healthy donors. Here immunoSEQ multiplex PCR was the method, and the copy in TCRdb shows in-frame clones only, minus some. Of 80,000 to 100,000 clones detected, about 90% appear once; the ten largest clones hold about 5.7%. The sample was PBMCs. These receptors came from a man aged 18-30 years in good health and CMV-seropositive. CDR3s include the opening cysteine and the closing phenylalanine or tryptophan. The D gene is left open where the match is weak. Clone size, where shown, is once, few, many, or a class for clones that have expanded.

cdr3_nt cdr3_aa cdr3_length v_call d_call clone_size j_call
TGTGCCAGCAGCTCCCGGAAAGGGGGCGAGCAGTACTTC CASSSRKGGEQYF 13 TRBV13 NA once TRBJ2-7
TGTGCCAGCAGTGGGACGACTAGCGGGAGGGCCGTGAATGAGCAGTTCTTC CASSGTTSGRAVNEQFF 17 TRBV27 TRBD2 NA TRBJ2-1
TGTGCCAGCAGCTTGGAGATACAGGGTGCGTGGGGACTGAACACTGAAGCTTTCTTT CASSLEIQGAWGLNTEAFF 19 TRBV5-4 NA once TRBJ1-1
TGCGCCAGCAGCCTCGGACTAGCGGGGGGCTTTGTCCCCGAGCAGTACTTC CASSLGLAGGFVPEQYF 17 TRBV5-1 TRBD2 NA TRBJ2-7
TGTGCCAGCAGCCCGGGACAGGCGCACTCTGGGGCCAACGTCCTGACTTTC CASSPGQAHSGANVLTF 17 TRBV25-1 TRBD1 NA TRBJ2-6
TGTGCCAGCAGCCCCCTCCTCGTTTTGACGGCCCTAGCCACAGATACGCAGTATTTT CASSPLLVLTALATDTQYF 19 TRBV7-9 NA NA TRBJ2-3
TGTGCCAGCAGTTACGACATGGACAGGGTATATGGCTACACCTTC CASSYDMDRVYGYTF 15 TRBV6-5 TRBD1 NA TRBJ1-2
TGTGCCAGCACTCCGGGACAACATAATGAAAAACTGTTTTTT CASTPGQHNEKLFF 14 TRBV6-5 NA NA TRBJ1-4
TGTGCCAGCAGTGAGACTAGCGGGGGGCCACTGCCCTACGAGCAGTACTTC CASSETSGGPLPYEQYF 17 TRBV2 TRBD2 once TRBJ2-7
TGTGCCAGCAGCCCCCGTGGGGCTGGGACAGCGAACCTTAGCAATCAGCCCCAGCATTTT CASSPRGAGTANLSNQPQHF 20 TRBV2 TRBD1 NA TRBJ1-5
TGTGCCAGCAGCATTAGACTAGCCCCCTACGAGCAGTACTTC CASSIRLAPYEQYF 14 TRBV28 TRBD2 once TRBJ2-7
TGTGCCAGCAGCTTAAGCAGGGGGCGTGGCTACACCTTC CASSLSRGRGYTF 13 TRBV5-6 TRBD1 few TRBJ1-2
TGTGCCAGCAGCTCCCGGGAGGGCGACGAAAAACTGTTTTTT CASSSREGDEKLFF 14 TRBV7-2 NA once TRBJ1-4
TGTGCCAGCAGCCAAGACAGACAGTATATTTATGGCTACACCTTC CASSQDRQYIYGYTF 15 TRBV4-2 NA NA TRBJ1-2
TGTGCCATCAGTGAAAGGGACAGGAGCTCCTACGAGCAGTACTTC CAISERDRSSYEQYF 15 TRBV10-3 TRBD1 NA TRBJ2-7
TGCGCCAGCAGCCAAGAAGGACTAGCGGGGACCTACGAGCAGTACTTC CASSQEGLAGTYEQYF 16 TRBV4-1 TRBD2 few TRBJ2-7
TGTGCCACCCAAGAGTTAGACAACCAAGAGACCCAGTACTTC CATQELDNQETQYF 14 TRBV10-3 NA NA TRBJ2-5
TGCGCCAGCAGCATTGACAGAAGCACAGATACGCAGTATTTT CASSIDRSTDTQYF 14 TRBV5-1 NA once TRBJ2-3
TGTGCCATCAGTGAAGGAGTAGGCCTTAATCACACCTTC CAISEGVGLNHTF 13 TRBV10-3 NA once TRBJ1-2
TGTGCCAGCAGCAACCCGGGACAGGAAGAGACCCAGTACTTC CASSNPGQEETQYF 14 TRBV28 TRBD1 once TRBJ2-5
TGTGCCAGCAGCGTAGGACCACAGGGCCCGAGCTCCTACGAGCAGTACTTC CASSVGPQGPSSYEQYF 17 TRBV9 NA once TRBJ2-7
TGTGCCAGCAGTCCCTCAATAGACTCCTCCTACGAGCAGTACTTC CASSPSIDSSYEQYF 15 TRBV6-5 NA NA TRBJ2-7
TGTGCCAGCTCTCAGAGGGAAAACTCCTACGAGCAGTACTTC CASSQRENSYEQYF 14 TRBV18 NA once TRBJ2-7
TGTGCCAGCTCAGCCTCGACAGGAGCCTACGAGCAGTACTTC CASSASTGAYEQYF 14 TRBV18 NA NA TRBJ2-7
TGTGCCAGCAGCCTAGGTGTAGAGCAGTTCTTC CASSLGVEQFF 11 TRBV6-5 NA NA TRBJ2-1
TGTGCCAGCAGTCCGGGACAGGGGATGTACTTC CASSPGQGMYF 11 TRBV27 TRBD1 few TRBJ2-7
TGTGCCAGCAGTTACTCGAGAACAGGGTGGTACGAGCAGTACTTC CASSYSRTGWYEQYF 15 TRBV6-5 NA NA TRBJ2-7
TGTGCCAGCAGTGCGCGGTATGAGCAGTTCTTC CASSARYEQFF 11 TRBV28 NA NA TRBJ2-1
TGTGCCAGCAGCGGGCAAGGGTCTAGCGGGGGGGCCTTCGATGAGCAGTTCTTC CASSGQGSSGGAFDEQFF 18 TRBV7-3 TRBD2 NA TRBJ2-1
TGCGCCAGCAGCTTGGCCCTGGGACTAGCGGGAGAGGGGACCCAGTACTTC CASSLALGLAGEGTQYF 17 TRBV5-1 TRBD2 NA TRBJ2-5
TGTGCCAGCAGAACGACAGGGTCAGAGACCCAGTACTTC CASRTTGSETQYF 13 TRBV28 TRBD1 NA TRBJ2-5
TGTGCCAGCAGTCTAGGGGACACTGAAGCTTTCTTT CASSLGDTEAFF 12 TRBV6-5 NA NA TRBJ1-1
TGTGCCAGCAGCTTAGAGGACAGGGGTGGTCGCGGGCAGTTCTTC CASSLEDRGGRGQFF 15 TRBV7-8 TRBD1 few TRBJ2-1
TGTGCCAGCAGTGAAGCGCTCAGGGTCGGTCAGCCCCAGCATTTT CASSEALRVGQPQHF 15 TRBV2 NA once TRBJ1-5
TGCGCCAGCAGCTTTATTGGGGGGACTGAGACCCAGTACTTC CASSFIGGTETQYF 14 TRBV5-1 NA NA TRBJ2-5
TGCAGTGCAGGGGGGGTAGAGACCCAGTACTTC CSAGGVETQYF 11 TRBV20-1 NA NA TRBJ2-5